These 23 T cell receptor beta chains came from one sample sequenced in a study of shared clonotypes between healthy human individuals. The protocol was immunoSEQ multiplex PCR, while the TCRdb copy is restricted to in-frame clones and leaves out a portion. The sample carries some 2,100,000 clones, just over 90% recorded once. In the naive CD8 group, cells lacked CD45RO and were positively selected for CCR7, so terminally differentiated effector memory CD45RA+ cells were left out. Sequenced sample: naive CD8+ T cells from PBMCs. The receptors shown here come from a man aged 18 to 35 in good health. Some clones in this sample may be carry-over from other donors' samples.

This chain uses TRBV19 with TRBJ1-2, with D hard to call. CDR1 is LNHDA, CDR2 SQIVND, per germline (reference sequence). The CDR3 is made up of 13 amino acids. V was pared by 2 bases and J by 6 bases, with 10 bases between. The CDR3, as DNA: TGTGCCAGTAGTATATGGCAGCCGGATGGCTACACCTTC. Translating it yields CASSIWQPDGYTF.

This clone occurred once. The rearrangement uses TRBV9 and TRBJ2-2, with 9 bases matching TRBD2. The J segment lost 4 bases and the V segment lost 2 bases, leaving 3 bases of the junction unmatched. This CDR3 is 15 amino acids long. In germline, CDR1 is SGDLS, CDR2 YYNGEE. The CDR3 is CASSVTSGSTGELFF. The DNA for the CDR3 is TGTGCCAGCAGCGTTACTAGCGGGTCCACCGGGGAGCTGTTTTTT.

CDR3 protein: CASTPGTRLAVRTGELFF. CDR3 DNA sequence: TGTGCCAGCACCCCAGGGACCCGACTAGCGGTAAGGACCGGGGAGCTGTTTTTT. The chain is built from TRBV25-1 and TRBJ2-2, with 9 bases identical to TRBD2. The germline CDR1 and CDR2 sequences are MGHDK and SYGVNS. The CDR3 has 18 residues. The J segment lost 5 bases and the V segment lost 7 bases, leaving 17 bases of the junction unmatched.

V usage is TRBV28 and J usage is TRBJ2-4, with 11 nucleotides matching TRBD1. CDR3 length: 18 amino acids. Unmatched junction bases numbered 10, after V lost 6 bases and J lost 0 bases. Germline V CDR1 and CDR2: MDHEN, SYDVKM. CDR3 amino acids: CASRDRGHESLAKNIQYF. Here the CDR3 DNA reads TGTGCCAGCAGGGACAGGGGGCACGAATCTCTAGCCAAAAACATTCAGTACTTC.

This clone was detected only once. The CDR3 protein is CASSQLAGGPLETQYF. CDR3 DNA: TGCGCCAGCAGCCAATTAGCGGGAGGGCCGTTGGAGACCCAGTACTTC. This rearrangement joins TRBV4-1 to TRBJ2-5; TRBD2 matches at 11 bases. V shed 2 bases and J 5 bases; nucleotides not matched to a gene: 7. The CDR3 covers 16 residues. Germline CDR1 reads MGHRA; CDR2 reads YSYEKL.

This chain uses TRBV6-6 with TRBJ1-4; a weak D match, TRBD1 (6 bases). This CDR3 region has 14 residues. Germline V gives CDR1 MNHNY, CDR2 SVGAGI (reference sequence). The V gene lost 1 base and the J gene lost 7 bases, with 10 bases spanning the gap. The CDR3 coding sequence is TGTGCCAGCAGTTACTGGGCGGACAGTGAAAAACTGTTTTTT. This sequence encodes CASSYWADSEKLFF.

CDR3 nucleotides: TGTGCCAGCAGTGGGCCCGGGGGTCCTAGCGGAAGCACAGATACGCAGTATTTT. Amino acid sequence: CASSGPGGPSGSTDTQYF. V is TRBV2 and J is TRBJ2-3; the match to TRBD2 covers 7 bases. The V segment lost 4 bases and the J segment 0 bases; nucleotides outside the gene matches: 13. The CDR3 runs to 18 residues. Germline V gene lookup returns CDR1 SNHLY and CDR2 FYNNEI.

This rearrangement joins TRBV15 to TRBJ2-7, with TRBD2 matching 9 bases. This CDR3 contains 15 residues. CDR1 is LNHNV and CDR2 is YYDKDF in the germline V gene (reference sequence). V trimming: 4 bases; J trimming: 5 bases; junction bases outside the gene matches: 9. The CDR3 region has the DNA TGTGCCACCAGCACGAGGCTAGCGGGAACGGACGAGCAGTACTTC. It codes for CATSTRLAGTDEQYF.

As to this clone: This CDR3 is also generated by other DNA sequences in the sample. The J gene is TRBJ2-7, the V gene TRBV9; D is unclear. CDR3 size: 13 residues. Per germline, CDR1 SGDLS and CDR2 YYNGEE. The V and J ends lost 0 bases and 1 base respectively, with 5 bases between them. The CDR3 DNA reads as TGTGCCAGCAGCGTAGGCTCATCCTACGAGCAGTACTTC. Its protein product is CASSVGSSYEQYF.

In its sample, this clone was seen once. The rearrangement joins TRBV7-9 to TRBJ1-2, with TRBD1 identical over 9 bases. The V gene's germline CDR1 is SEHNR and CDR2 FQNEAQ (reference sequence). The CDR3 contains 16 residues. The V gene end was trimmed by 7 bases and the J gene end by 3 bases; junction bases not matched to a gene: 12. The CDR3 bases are TGTGCCAGCAATCTTCCGGGGACAGGGCCGGACTATGGCTACACCTTC. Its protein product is CASNLPGTGPDYGYTF.

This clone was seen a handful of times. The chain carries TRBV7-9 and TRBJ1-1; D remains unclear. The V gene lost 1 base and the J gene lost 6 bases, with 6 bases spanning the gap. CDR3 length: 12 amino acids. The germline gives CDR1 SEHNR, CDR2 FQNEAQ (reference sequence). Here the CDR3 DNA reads TGTGCCAGCAGCTTAGTAGCGGCTGAAGCTTTCTTT. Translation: CASSLVAAEAFF.

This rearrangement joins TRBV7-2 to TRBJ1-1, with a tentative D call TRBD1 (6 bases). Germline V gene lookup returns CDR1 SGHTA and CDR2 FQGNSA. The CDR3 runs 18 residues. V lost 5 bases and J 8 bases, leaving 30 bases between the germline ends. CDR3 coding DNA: TGTGCCAGCAGCCCCAGACAGGCTTCTTCACTCGACTCTCCGGAAGCTTTCTTT. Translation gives CASSPRQASSLDSPEAFF.

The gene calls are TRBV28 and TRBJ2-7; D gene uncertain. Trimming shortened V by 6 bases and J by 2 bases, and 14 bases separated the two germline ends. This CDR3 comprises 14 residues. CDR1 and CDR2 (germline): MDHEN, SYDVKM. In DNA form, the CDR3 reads TGTGCCAGCAGCCTCCGCAGCGAGACCTACGAGCAGTACTTC. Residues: CASSLRSETYEQYF.

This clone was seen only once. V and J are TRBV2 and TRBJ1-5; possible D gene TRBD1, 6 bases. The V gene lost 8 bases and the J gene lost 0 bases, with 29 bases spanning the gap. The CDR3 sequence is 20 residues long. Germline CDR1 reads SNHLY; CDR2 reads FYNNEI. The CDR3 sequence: CASGPPHRGTGMASNQPQHF. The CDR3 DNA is TGTGCCAGCGGTCCGCCACATCGTGGTACAGGGATGGCTAGCAATCAGCCCCAGCATTTT.

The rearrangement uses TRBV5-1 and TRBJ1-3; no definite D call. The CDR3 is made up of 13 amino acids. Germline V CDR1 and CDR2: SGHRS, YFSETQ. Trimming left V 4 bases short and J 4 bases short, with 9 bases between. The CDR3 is CASSTRQGNTIYF. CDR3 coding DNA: TGCGCCAGCAGCACTAGACAAGGAAACACCATATATTTT.

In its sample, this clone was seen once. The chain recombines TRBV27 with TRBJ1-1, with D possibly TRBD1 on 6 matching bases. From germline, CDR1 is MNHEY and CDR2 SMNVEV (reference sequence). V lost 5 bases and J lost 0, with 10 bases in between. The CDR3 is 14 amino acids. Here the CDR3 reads CASSTTGLNTEAFF. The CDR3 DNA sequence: TGTGCCAGCAGTACAACAGGGCTGAACACTGAAGCTTTCTTT.

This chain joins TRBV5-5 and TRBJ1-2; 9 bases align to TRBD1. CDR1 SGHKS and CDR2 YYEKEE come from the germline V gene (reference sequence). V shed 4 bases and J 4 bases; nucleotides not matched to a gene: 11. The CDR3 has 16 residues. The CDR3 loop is CASSMGQGSLSYGYTF. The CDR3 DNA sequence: TGTGCCAGCAGCATGGGACAGGGAAGCCTCTCCTATGGCTACACCTTC.

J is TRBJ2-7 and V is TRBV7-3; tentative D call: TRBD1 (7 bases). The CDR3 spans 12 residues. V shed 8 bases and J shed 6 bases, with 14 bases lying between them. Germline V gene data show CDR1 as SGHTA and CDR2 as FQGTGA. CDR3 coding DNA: TGTGCCAGCTCAGCAGGGGGGAGCGAGCAGTACTTC. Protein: CASSAGGSEQYF.

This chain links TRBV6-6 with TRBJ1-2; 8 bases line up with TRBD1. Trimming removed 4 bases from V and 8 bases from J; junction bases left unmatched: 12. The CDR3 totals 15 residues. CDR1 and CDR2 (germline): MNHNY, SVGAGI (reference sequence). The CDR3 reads CASSWLGTGPQGYTF. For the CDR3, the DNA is TGTGCCAGCAGTTGGCTGGGGACAGGCCCACAGGGCTACACCTTC.

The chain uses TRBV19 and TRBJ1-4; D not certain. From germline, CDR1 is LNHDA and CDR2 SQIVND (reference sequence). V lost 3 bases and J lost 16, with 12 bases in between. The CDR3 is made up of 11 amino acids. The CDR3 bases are TGTGCCAGTAGTATCGGGGTCGAATGGTTTTTT. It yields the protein CASSIGVEWFF. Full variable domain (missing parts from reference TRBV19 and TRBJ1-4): DGGITQSPKYLFRKEGQNVTLSCEQNLNHDAMYWYRQDPGQGLRLIYYSQIVNDFQKGDIAEGYSVSREKKESFPLTVTSAQKNPTAFYLCASSIGVEWFFGSGTQLSVL.

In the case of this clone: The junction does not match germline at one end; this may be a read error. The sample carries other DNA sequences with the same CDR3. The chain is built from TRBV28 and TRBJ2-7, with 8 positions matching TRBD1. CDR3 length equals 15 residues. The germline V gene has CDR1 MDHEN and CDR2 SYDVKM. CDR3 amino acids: CASSWGDRSSYEQYF. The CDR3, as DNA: TGTGCCAGCAGCTGGGGGGACAGGAGCTCCTACGAGCAGTATTTC.

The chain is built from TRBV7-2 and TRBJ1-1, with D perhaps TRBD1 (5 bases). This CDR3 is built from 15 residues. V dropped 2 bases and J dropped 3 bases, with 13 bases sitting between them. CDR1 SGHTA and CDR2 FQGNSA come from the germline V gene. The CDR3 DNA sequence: TGTGCCAGCAGCTTAACGGGGGAGGTCTACACTGAAGCTTTCTTT. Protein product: CASSLTGEVYTEAFF. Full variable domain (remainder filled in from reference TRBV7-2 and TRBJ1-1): GAGVSQSPSNKVTEKGKDVELRCDPISGHTALYWYRQSLGQGLEFLIYFQGNSAPDKSGLPSDRFSAERTGGSVSTLTIQRTQQEDSAVYLCASSLTGEVYTEAFFGQGTRLTVV.

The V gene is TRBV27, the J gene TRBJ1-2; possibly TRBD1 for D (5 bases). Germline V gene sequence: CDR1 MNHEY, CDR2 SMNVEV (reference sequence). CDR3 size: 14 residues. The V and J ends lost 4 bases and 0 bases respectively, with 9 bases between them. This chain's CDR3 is CASSSQDTNYGYTF. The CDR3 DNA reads TGTGCCAGCAGTTCACAGGATACTAACTATGGCTACACCTTC.